This TCR beta chain appears in the sequencing data of a study of blood T cell repertoires in COVID-19. Study-wide background: Some COVID-19 samples were acute and others convalescent; all came from the United States, Italy and Spain. PBMCs, B-cell-depleted T cells, or T cells provided the cDNA or gDNA that made up the material.

Study processing details: Estimation of nucleated cell counts was performed using reference gene primer amplification. Generated by immunoSEQ multiplex PCR, the TCRdb table keeps only in-frame clones and is missing some. V and J calls and clone size are as listed in that table; D and trimming were resolved from the DNA. Found here are 100,000 to 150,000 clones, approximately 90% of them singletons; the top ten hold around 1.9%. The germline V gene has CDR1 SNHLY and CDR2 FYNNEI. The CDR3 has 12 amino acids. Sequencing was done on a sample of peripheral blood. The chain combines TRBV2 with TRBJ1-5; D is undetermined. The TCR was taken from a man between 45 and 60 years old with COVID-19, enrolled during active disease. CDR3 sequence reads: CASARSNQPQHF. Written as DNA, the CDR3 is TGTGCTTCAGCGCGTAGCAATCAGCCCCAGCATTTT.